A single sample is the source of the 27 T cell receptor beta chains below, sequenced in a study of CD8 T cells in ankylosing spondylitis. Study outcomes and limitations: Within ankylosing spondylitis blood, a TCR beta motif made up of several highly homologous variants appeared to be characteristic.

TCRdb used MiXCR to reprocess the 5' RACE reads, holding one entry per CDR3 protein. Of around 91,000 distinct CDR3 sequences listed, more than 8.5% are singletons. These TCRs' antigens remain unknown. The sequenced sample consisted of blood, either unsorted or a sorted T cell fraction (not recorded which). The receptors stem from a male donor with ankylosing spondylitis.

This clonotype was seen repeatedly, ten times or more. The gene calls are TRBV29-1 and TRBJ1-1; D is uncertain. CDR3 length: 14 amino acids. In germline, CDR1 is SQVTM, CDR2 ANQGSEA. V lost 4 bases, J lost 0 bases, and 12 bases lay in between. The CDR3 is CSVGGQVMNTEAFF. CDR3 DNA sequence: TGCAGCGTTGGCGGCCAGGTGATGAACACTGAAGCTTTCTTT.

This clonotype has ten or more counts. The chain joins TRBV7-9 to TRBJ2-1; TRBD2 matches at 8 bases. Trimming cost V 5 bases and J 8 bases; bases outside gene matches: 11. The CDR3 is 15 residues long. Germline V gives CDR1 SEHNR, CDR2 FQNEAQ (reference sequence). The CDR3 bases are TGTGCCAGCAGCCCAGGGACTAGTCAGGCCGATGAGCAGTTCTTC. This codes for CASSPGTSQADEQFF.

In its sample, this clonotype was seen a few times. The rearrangement links TRBV7-6 to TRBJ2-7; tentatively, D is TRBD1 (6 bases). The germline gives CDR1 SGHVS, CDR2 FNYEAQ. The CDR3 runs 13 residues. Trimming removed 3 bases at V and 1 base at J, with 7 bases between. The DNA for the CDR3 is TGTGCCAGCAGCTTCGGACAGTCCTACGAGCAGTACTTC. Its translation is CASSFGQSYEQYF.

In this sample, this clonotype turned up many times. The chain joins TRBV7-9 to TRBJ2-2; TRBD1 might be the D (6 bases). Trimming left V 5 bases short and J 7 bases short, with 17 bases between. This CDR3 is 15 amino acids long. The germline V gene has CDR1 SEHNR and CDR2 FQNEAQ (reference sequence). The CDR3 spells CASSQGQSYGGELFF. Written as DNA, the CDR3 is TGTGCCAGCAGCCAAGGACAGTCCTACGGCGGGGAGCTGTTTTTT.

This clonotype came up a few times. The chain employs TRBV4-2 and TRBJ2-2; D is uncertain. Germline lookup yields CDR1 LGHNA and CDR2 YNFKEQ. The CDR3 covers 16 residues. Trimming shortened V by 0 bases and J by 4 bases, and 12 bases separated the two germline ends. Here the CDR3 reads CASSQEVLDFTGELFF. The DNA for the CDR3 is TGTGCCAGCAGCCAAGAAGTGCTAGATTTCACCGGGGAGCTGTTTTTT.

This clonotype was seen more than once but under ten times. The rearrangement links TRBV12-3 or TRBV12-4 to TRBJ2-1; 8 nucleotides align to TRBD2. The CDR3 length is 14 residues. The V gene end was trimmed by 6 bases and the J gene end by 6 bases; junction bases not matched to a gene: 7. In DNA form, the CDR3 reads TGTGCCAGCAGACAGACTACTAGCGGCAATGAGCAGTTCTTC. Translation gives CASRQTTSGNEQFF.

In this sample, this clonotype turned up a few times. The rearrangement links TRBV29-1 to TRBJ1-1; D is uncertain. This CDR3 is 11 amino acids long. Trimming removed 6 bases from V and 11 bases from J, with 16 bases in between. The germline gives CDR1 SQVTM, CDR2 ANQGSEA. Here the CDR3 DNA reads TGCAGCGTCGCTGAGGGCCTCGGGGCTTTCTTT. Amino acids: CSVAEGLGAFF.

This clonotype was found a few times. The CDR3 DNA follows: TGCAGTGCTAGAGCATCGGGACAGGGAGTGAGGAACACCATATATTTT. It yields the protein CSARASGQGVRNTIYF. The chain carries TRBV20-1 and TRBJ1-3; TRBD1 agrees at 9 bases. V shed 1 base and J 7 bases; nucleotides not matched to a gene: 11. CDR1 and CDR2 (germline): DFQATT, SNEGSKA (reference sequence). The CDR3 runs to 16 residues.

Ten or more counts support this clonotype. This rearrangement joins TRBV28 to TRBJ2-7; D may be TRBD1 (5 bases). Trimming removed 5 bases from V and 3 bases from J, with 17 bases in between. Germline V lookup: CDR1 MDHEN, CDR2 SYDVKM. The CDR3 consists of 15 residues. CDR3 coding DNA: TGTGCCAGCAGTCCCCGAAGTAGCAGGGTCTACGAGCAGTACGTC. It yields the protein CASSPRSSRVYEQYV.

This clonotype occurred a few times. This chain connects TRBV7-2 to TRBJ2-7; either TRBD1 or TRBD2 may fit D (5 bases each). Germline V gene sequence: CDR1 SGHTA, CDR2 FQGNSA. This CDR3 is 15 amino acids long. Trimming removed 5 bases at V and 2 bases at J, with 16 bases between. This CDR3 reads CASSPGTPGAYEQYF. Here the CDR3 DNA reads TGTGCCAGCAGCCCCGGGACCCCTGGGGCCTACGAGCAGTACTTC.

This clonotype was picked up many times. The chain has TRBV12-3 or TRBV12-4 and TRBJ2-3; D gene uncertain. V dropped 5 bases and J dropped 4 bases, with 10 bases sitting between them. The CDR3 contains 13 residues. CDR3 sequence reads: CASSPLVADTQYF. For the CDR3, the DNA is TGTGCCAGCAGTCCTTTAGTAGCAGATACGCAGTATTTT.

This clonotype was seen only a few times. The V gene is TRBV10-1, the J gene TRBJ2-3; 11 bases agree with TRBD2. The CDR3 runs 16 residues. The germline V gene has CDR1 WNHNN and CDR2 SYGVQD (reference sequence). Losses at the gene ends were 5 bases for V and 2 bases for J; bases not matched to a gene: 6. This chain's CDR3 is CASSPRLAGYTDTQYF. The CDR3 DNA sequence: TGCGCCAGCAGTCCCAGACTAGCGGGGTACACAGATACGCAGTATTTT.

This chain links TRBV12-3 or TRBV12-4 with TRBJ1-1, with 7 positions matching TRBD1. V lost 6 bases, J lost 7 bases, and 5 bases stayed unmatched. This CDR3 spans 12 amino acids. The CDR3 loop is CASREGQIEAFF. CDR3 nucleotide sequence: TGTGCCAGCAGGGAGGGACAGATTGAAGCTTTCTTT.

This clonotype was picked up many times. The chain employs TRBV7-9 and TRBJ1-2; D may be TRBD1 (6 bases). CDR1 and CDR2 from the germline V gene are SEHNR and FQNEAQ (reference sequence). The V end lost 4 bases, the J end lost 0 bases, and 12 bases lay between the germline ends. CDR3 length equals 15 residues. Written as DNA, the CDR3 is TGTGCCAGCAGCTCTTGGGGGCAAGCTAACTATGGCTACACCTTC. Encoded protein: CASSSWGQANYGYTF.

This rearrangement joins TRBV15 to TRBJ2-3; D perhaps matches TRBD2 (6 bases). V lost 1 base, J lost 0 bases, and 11 bases lay in between. The CDR3 loop spans 16 amino acids. The V gene's germline CDR1 is LNHNV and CDR2 YYDKDF (reference sequence). The DNA for the CDR3 is TGTGCCACCAGCAGAGCCCGACTAGGTAGCACAGATACGCAGTATTTT. Its translation is CATSRARLGSTDTQYF. Supplemented by reference TRBV15 and TRBJ2-3, the full variable domain reads DAMVIQNPRYQVTQFGKPVTLSCSQTLNHNVMYWYQQKSSQAPKLLFHYYDKDFNNEADTPDNFQSRRPNTSFCFLDIRSPGLGDTAMYLCATSRARLGSTDTQYFGPGTRLTVL.

This chain connects TRBV20-1 to TRBJ2-6, with D perhaps given as TRBD1 or TRBD2 (7 bases each). V shed 5 bases and J shed 0 bases, with 17 bases lying between them. Germline V gene lookup returns CDR1 DFQATT and CDR2 SNEGSKA (reference sequence). The CDR3 contains 17 residues. The CDR3: CSAPRGGAGSGANVLTF. CDR3 bases: TGCAGTGCTCCCAGGGGGGGCGCGGGCTCTGGGGCCAACGTCCTGACTTTC.

The V gene is TRBV27, the J gene TRBJ2-1, with D perhaps TRBD1 or TRBD2 (6 bases each). The V and J ends lost 10 bases and 6 bases respectively, with 13 bases between them. CDR3 size: 12 residues. Germline values: CDR1 MNHEY, CDR2 SMNVEV (reference sequence). The CDR3 sequence is CATGALVNEQFF. The CDR3 region has the DNA TGTGCCACGGGGGCCCTAGTCAATGAGCAGTTCTTC.

This clonotype was recorded at least ten times. The V gene is TRBV15, the J gene TRBJ2-2; D not resolved. This CDR3 has 13 amino acids. V lost 1 base and J lost 6, with 6 bases in between. CDR1 is LNHNV, CDR2 YYDKDF, per germline (reference sequence). Here the CDR3 DNA reads TGTGCCACCAGCAGAGTGAATGCCGGGGAGCTGTTTTTT. Translated: CATSRVNAGELFF.

This clonotype was recorded many times. This rearrangement joins TRBV12-3 or TRBV12-4 to TRBJ2-5; D remains unclear. Trimming took off 2 bases at V and 0 bases at J, with 13 bases between the two ends. This CDR3 contains 16 residues. The CDR3 loop reads CASSLFGAKYQETQYF. CDR3 coding DNA: TGTGCCAGCAGTTTATTTGGCGCGAAGTACCAAGAGACCCAGTACTTC.

This clonotype showed up just a few times. The chain couples TRBV12-3 or TRBV12-4 to TRBJ2-3; D is uncertain. Trimming took 3 bases from V and 2 from J, leaving 12 bases between them. The CDR3 spans 15 residues. CDR3 bases: TGTGCCAGCAGTTTCTGGCGGACCCACACAGATACGCAGTATTTT. Amino acids: CASSFWRTHTDTQYF.

This clonotype came up a few times. The V call is TRBV7-2, the J call TRBJ2-3, with a tentative D call TRBD2 (5 bases). Germline values: CDR1 SGHTA, CDR2 FQGNSA. Trimming pared 0 bases from V and 2 bases from J, leaving 12 bases between. The CDR3 loop spans 16 amino acids. The CDR3 bases are TGTGCCAGCAGCTTAGCGGATATTAGCGTCACAGATACGCAGTATTTT. It translates to CASSLADISVTDTQYF.

This clonotype was recorded many times. V gene TRBV5-1 combines with J gene TRBJ2-1, with 10 bases matching TRBD2. Trimming cost V 0 bases and J 8 bases; bases outside gene matches: 11. CDR1 and CDR2 from the germline V gene are SGHRS and YFSETQ. The length of the CDR3 is 17 residues. CDR3 residues: CASSLDLRTSGSDEQFF. DNA for the CDR3: TGCGCCAGCAGCTTGGATCTCCGGACTAGCGGCTCCGATGAGCAGTTCTTC.

This clonotype was found many times. The chain employs TRBV20-1 and TRBJ2-7; D is unresolved. Trimming cost V 3 bases and J 3 bases, with 12 bases left between them. This CDR3 has 13 residues. From germline, CDR1 is DFQATT and CDR2 SNEGSKA (reference sequence). CDR3 in amino acids: CSARPKASYEQYV. The CDR3 DNA follows: TGCAGTGCTAGGCCTAAAGCTAGCTACGAGCAGTACGTC.

In this sample, this clonotype turned up many times. This chain joins TRBV25-1 and TRBJ1-1; D uncertain. The V end lost 7 bases, the J end lost 2 bases, and 8 bases lay between the germline ends. CDR3 size: 12 residues. The V gene's germline CDR1 is MGHDK and CDR2 SYGVNS. This chain's CDR3 is CASIAGNTEAFF. In DNA form, the CDR3 reads TGTGCCAGCATTGCGGGAAACACTGAAGCTTTCTTT.

The chain combines TRBV12-3 or TRBV12-4 with TRBJ1-5, with TRBD1 as a possible D gene (6 bases). V lost 6 bases and J 6 bases, leaving 12 bases between the germline ends. The CDR3 extends over 13 amino acids. CDR3 amino acids: CASSPTGAQPQHF. The CDR3 region has the DNA TGTGCCAGCAGCCCGACAGGAGCTCAGCCCCAGCATTTT.

This clonotype appeared many times. V usage is TRBV24-1 and J usage is TRBJ1-4; no firm D call. V lost 4 bases to trimming and J lost 7 bases, with 12 bases between them. The germline V gene encodes CDR1 KGHDR and CDR2 SFDVKD. This CDR3 contains 14 residues. CDR3 sequence reads: CATSDTYGSEKLFF. The CDR3 DNA reads TGTGCCACCAGTGACACCTACGGGAGTGAAAAACTGTTTTTT.

This clonotype was observed many times. The chain combines TRBV11-2 with TRBJ2-7, with D hard to call. The CDR3 spans 13 residues. The V gene's germline CDR1 is SGHAT and CDR2 FQNNGV. The V end was cut by 4 bases, the J end by 0 bases, with 7 bases between. The CDR3 DNA follows: TGTGCCAGCAGCTCCGTGGGCTCCTACGAGCAGTACGTC. It is translated as CASSSVGSYEQYV.